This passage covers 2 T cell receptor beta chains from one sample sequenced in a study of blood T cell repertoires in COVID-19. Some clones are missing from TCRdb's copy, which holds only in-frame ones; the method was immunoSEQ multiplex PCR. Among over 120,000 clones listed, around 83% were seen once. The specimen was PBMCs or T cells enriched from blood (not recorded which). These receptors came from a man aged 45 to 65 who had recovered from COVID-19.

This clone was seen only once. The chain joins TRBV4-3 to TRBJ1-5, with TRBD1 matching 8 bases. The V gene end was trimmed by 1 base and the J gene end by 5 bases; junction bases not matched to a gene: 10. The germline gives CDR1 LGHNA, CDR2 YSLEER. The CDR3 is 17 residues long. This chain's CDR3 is CASSQGLDQGAYQPQHF. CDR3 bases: TGCGCCAGCAGCCAAGGATTGGACCAGGGGGCGTATCAGCCCCAGCATTTT.

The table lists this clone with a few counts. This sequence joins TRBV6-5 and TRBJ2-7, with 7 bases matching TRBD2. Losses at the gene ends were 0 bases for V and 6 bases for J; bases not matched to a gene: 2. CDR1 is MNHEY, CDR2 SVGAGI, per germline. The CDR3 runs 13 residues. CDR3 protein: CASSYSTSLEQYF. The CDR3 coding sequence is TGTGCCAGCAGTTACTCGACTAGCCTCGAGCAGTACTTC.